The 9 T cell receptor beta chains presented below share a single source sample, sequenced in a study of molecular identifiers for immune sequencing clone quantification. TCRdb recomputed calls from the PCR reads with MiXCR, one row per CDR3 protein. This sample carries 63,000 or so distinct CDR3 sequences, around 17% of them seen once, and the ten largest clones take 1.3% to 1.5%. Specimen: naive CD8+ T cells from blood, with Jurkat cell RNA spiked in. The subset here: FACS-sorted CD8+CD4-CCR7+CD45RA+ naive T cells. All receptors derive from a human donor in good health. Some libraries in this study had Jurkat cell RNA spiked in.

This clonotype occurred many times. The V and J genes are TRBV29-1 and TRBJ1-2; no reliable D call. The CDR3 spans 15 residues. Germline assignment: CDR1 SQVTM and CDR2 ANQGSEA. Deletions cut 0 bases from V and 9 bases from J, with 20 bases between. The CDR3 loop reads CSVEDLRTAFDRYTF. CDR3 coding DNA: TGCAGCGTTGAAGATCTAAGGACGGCCTTTGATCGCTACACCTTC. The whole variable domain, remainder taken from reference TRBV29-1 and TRBJ1-2, is SAVISQKPSRDICQRGTSLTIQCQVDSQVTMMFWYRQQPGQSLTLIATANQGSEATYESGFVIDKFPISRPNLTFSTLTVSNMSPEDSSIYLCSVEDLRTAFDRYTFGSGTRLTVV.

In this sample, this clonotype turned up many times. V and J are TRBV7-8 and TRBJ2-7; 13 nucleotides align to TRBD2. Trimming at V came to 5 bases and at J to 0 bases, leaving 4 bases not matched to a gene. The length of the CDR3 is 16 residues. CDR1 and CDR2 (germline): SGHVS, FQNEAQ. The CDR3 sequence is CASSPGLAGVSYEQYF. As DNA, the CDR3 is TGTGCCAGCAGCCCCGGACTAGCGGGGGTCTCCTACGAGCAGTACTTC.

This clonotype was counted at least ten times. CDR3 DNA sequence: TGTGCCACCAGTGATTGGCTGGCGGAAGACTACAATGAGCAGTTCTTC. Its protein is CATSDWLAEDYNEQFF. V usage is TRBV24-1 and J usage is TRBJ2-1, with D hard to call. Germline V gene data show CDR1 as KGHDR and CDR2 as SFDVKD. There are 16 residues in the CDR3. Trimming took off 2 bases at V and 3 bases at J, with 13 bases between the two ends.

Many counts were recorded for this clonotype. The chain recombines TRBV11-3 with TRBJ1-1; D not resolved. CDR1 is SGHNT and CDR2 is YENEEA in the germline V gene. The CDR3 spans 12 residues. Trimming left V 0 bases short and J 8 bases short, with 7 bases between. The CDR3 sequence: CASSLDRQEAFF. The CDR3, as DNA: TGTGCCAGCAGCTTAGATAGGCAAGAAGCTTTCTTT.

As to this clonotype: This clone may be a read error of a much larger clone one base away. The chain employs TRBV12-3 or TRBV12-4 and TRBJ2-1; D is ambiguous. The CDR3 is made up of 15 amino acids. DNA of the CDR3: TGTACCAGCAGTCCGAGCGAGAGCTCCTACAATGAGCAGTTCTTC. It codes for CTSSPSESSYNEQFF.

At least ten counts were recorded for this clonotype. This chain uses TRBV4-1 with TRBJ2-2, with D unresolved. The V gene lost 3 bases and the J gene lost 5 bases, with 10 bases spanning the gap. The CDR3 covers 14 residues. The germline V gene has CDR1 MGHRA and CDR2 YSYEKL. CDR3 in amino acids: CASSHSLSTGELFF. Written as DNA, the CDR3 is TGCGCCAGCAGCCATTCCTTGAGTACCGGGGAGCTGTTTTTT.

This clonotype has at least ten counts. The rearrangement uses TRBV20-1 and TRBJ2-3; TRBD1 agrees at 7 bases. Germline CDR1 reads DFQATT; CDR2 reads SNEGSKA (reference sequence). V lost 6 bases, J lost 1 base, and 4 bases stayed unmatched. The length of the CDR3 is 13 residues. In nucleotides, the CDR3 is TGCAGTGCAACCGGGACAGGCACAGATACGCAGTATTTT. Translation: CSATGTGTDTQYF.

To note about this clonotype: A single base separates this from a much larger clone, so it may be a read error. This rearrangement joins TRBV15 to TRBJ1-3; D is unresolved. Germline assignment: CDR1 LNHNV and CDR2 YYDKDF (reference sequence). Trimming took off 4 bases at V and 3 bases at J, with 10 bases between the two ends. This CDR3 region has 14 residues. The CDR3 spells CATSIKVFGNTIYF. CDR3 nucleotides: TGTGCCACCAGCATTAAGGTCTTTGGAAACACCATATATTTT.

There are many counts of this clonotype. The chain joins TRBV7-2 to TRBJ1-3, with unresolved D. Per the germline V gene, CDR1 is SGHTA and CDR2 is FQGNSA. The CDR3 totals 14 residues. V gave up 2 bases and J gave up 0 bases, with 5 bases separating them. CDR3 in amino acids: CASSLPGSGNTIYF. The CDR3 DNA follows: TGTGCCAGCAGCTTACCGGGCTCTGGAAACACCATATATTTT.